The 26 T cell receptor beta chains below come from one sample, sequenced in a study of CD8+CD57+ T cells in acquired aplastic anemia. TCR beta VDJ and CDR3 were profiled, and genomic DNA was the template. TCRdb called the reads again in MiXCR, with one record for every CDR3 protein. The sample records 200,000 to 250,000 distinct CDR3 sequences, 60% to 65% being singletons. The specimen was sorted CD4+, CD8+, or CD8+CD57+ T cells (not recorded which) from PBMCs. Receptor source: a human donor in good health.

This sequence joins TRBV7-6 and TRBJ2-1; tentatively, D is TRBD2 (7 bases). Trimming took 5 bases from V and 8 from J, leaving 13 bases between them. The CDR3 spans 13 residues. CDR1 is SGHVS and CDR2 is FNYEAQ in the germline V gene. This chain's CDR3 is CASSPGGGDEQFF. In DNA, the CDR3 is TGTGCCAGCAGCCCCGGCGGGGGCGATGAGCAGTTCTTC.

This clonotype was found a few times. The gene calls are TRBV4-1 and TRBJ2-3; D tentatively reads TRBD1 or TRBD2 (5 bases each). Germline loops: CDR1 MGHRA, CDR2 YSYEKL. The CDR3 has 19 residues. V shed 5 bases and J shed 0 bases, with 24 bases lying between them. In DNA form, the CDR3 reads TGCGCCAGCAGCTCCGTAATCGGGGACGGCAGCCAAAGCACAGATACGCAGTATTTT. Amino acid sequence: CASSSVIGDGSQSTDTQYF.

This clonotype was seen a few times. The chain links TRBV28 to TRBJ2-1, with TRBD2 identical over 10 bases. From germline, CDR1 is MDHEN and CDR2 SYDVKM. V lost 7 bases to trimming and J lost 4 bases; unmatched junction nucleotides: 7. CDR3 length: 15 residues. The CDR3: CASTLLLAGYNEQFF. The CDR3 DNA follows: TGTGCCAGCACTTTGTTACTAGCGGGGTACAATGAGCAGTTCTTC.

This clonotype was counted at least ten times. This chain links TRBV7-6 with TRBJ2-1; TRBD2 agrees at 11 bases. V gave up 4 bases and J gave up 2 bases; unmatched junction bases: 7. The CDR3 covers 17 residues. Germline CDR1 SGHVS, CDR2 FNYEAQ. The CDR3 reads CASSWELAGAPYNEQFF. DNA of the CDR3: TGTGCCAGCAGCTGGGAACTAGCGGGAGCGCCCTACAATGAGCAGTTCTTC.

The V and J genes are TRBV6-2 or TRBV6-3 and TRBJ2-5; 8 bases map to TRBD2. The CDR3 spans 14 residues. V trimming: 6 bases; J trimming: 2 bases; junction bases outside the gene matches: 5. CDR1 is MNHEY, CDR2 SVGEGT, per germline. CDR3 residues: CASSSGGTQETQYF. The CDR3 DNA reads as TGTGCCAGCAGCAGCGGGGGCACACAAGAGACCCAGTACTTC.

CDR3 region: CASSTQQGASTGELFF. In DNA, the CDR3 is TGTGCCAGCAGTACTCAACAGGGGGCGAGCACCGGGGAGCTGTTTTTT. This rearrangement joins TRBV2 to TRBJ2-2; 9 bases line up with TRBD1. Germline loops: CDR1 SNHLY, CDR2 FYNNEI. The CDR3 loop spans 16 amino acids. With V trimmed by 5 bases and J by 4 bases, 8 bases remained unmatched. Using reference TRBV2 and TRBJ2-2 for the parts outside the CDR3, the full variable domain is EPEVTQTPSHQVTQMGQEVILRCVPISNHLYFYWYRQILGQKVEFLVSFYNNEISEKSEIFDDQFSVERPDGSNFTLKIRSTKLEDSAMYFCASSTQQGASTGELFFGEGSRLTVL.

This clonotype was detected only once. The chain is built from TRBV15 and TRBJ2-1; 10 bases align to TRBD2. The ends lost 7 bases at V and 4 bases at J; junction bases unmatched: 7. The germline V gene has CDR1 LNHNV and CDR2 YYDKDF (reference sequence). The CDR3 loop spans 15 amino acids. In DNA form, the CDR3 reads TGTGCCACCATCTTAGCGGGGGGTGGTTACAATGAGCAGTTCTTC. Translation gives CATILAGGGYNEQFF.

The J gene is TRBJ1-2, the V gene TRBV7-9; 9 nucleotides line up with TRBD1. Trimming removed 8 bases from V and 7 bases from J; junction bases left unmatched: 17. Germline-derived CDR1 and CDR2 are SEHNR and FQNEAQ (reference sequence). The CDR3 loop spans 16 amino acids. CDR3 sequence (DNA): TGTGCCAGCCGCAAGGGGACAGGGAGGCTTGAAGCTGGCTACACCTTC. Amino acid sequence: CASRKGTGRLEAGYTF.

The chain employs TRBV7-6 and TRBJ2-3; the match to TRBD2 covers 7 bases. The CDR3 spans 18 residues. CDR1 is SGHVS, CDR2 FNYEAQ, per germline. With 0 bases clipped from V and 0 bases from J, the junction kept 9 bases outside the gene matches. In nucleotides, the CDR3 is TGTGCCAGCAGCTTAGCCCACGGGGCTAGCGGTAGCACAGATACGCAGTATTTT. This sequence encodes CASSLAHGASGSTDTQYF. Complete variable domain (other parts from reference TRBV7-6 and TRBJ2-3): GAGVSQSPRYKVTKRGQDVALRCDPISGHVSLYWYRQALGQGPEFLTYFNYEAQQDKSGLPNDRFSAERPEGSISTLTIQRTEQRDSAMYRCASSLAHGASGSTDTQYFGPGTRLTVL.

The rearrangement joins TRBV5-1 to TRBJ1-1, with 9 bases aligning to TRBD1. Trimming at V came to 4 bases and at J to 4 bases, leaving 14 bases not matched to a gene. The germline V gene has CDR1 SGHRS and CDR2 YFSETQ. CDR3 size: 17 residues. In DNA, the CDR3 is TGCGCCAGCAGCCCGGACAGGGGATCCGTGAGTTTCACTGAAGCTTTCTTT. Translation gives CASSPDRGSVSFTEAFF. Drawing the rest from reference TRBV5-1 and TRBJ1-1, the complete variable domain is KAGVTQTPRYLIKTRGQQVTLSCSPISGHRSVSWYQQTPGQGLQFLFEYFSETQRNKGNFPGRFSGRQFSNSRSEMNVSTLELGDSALYLCASSPDRGSVSFTEAFFGQGTRLTVV.

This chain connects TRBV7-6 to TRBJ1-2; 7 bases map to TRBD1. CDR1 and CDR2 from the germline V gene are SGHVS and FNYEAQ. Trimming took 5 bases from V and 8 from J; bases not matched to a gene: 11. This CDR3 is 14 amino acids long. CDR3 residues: CASSVGDSRQGYTF. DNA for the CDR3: TGTGCCAGCAGCGTAGGGGACAGCCGGCAGGGCTACACCTTC.

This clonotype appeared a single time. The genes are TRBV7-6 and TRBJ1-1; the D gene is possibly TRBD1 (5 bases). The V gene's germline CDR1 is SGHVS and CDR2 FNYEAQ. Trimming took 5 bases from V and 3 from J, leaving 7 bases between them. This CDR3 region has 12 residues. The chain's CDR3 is CASSTRDTEAFF. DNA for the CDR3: TGTGCCAGCAGCACCAGGGACACTGAAGCTTTCTTT.

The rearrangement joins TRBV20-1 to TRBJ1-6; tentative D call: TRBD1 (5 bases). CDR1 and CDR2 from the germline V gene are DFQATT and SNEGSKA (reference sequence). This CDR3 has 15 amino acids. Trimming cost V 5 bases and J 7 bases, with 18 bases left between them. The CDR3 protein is CSAFPPGPRNSPLHF. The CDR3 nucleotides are TGCAGTGCTTTTCCCCCAGGGCCGCGGAATTCACCCCTCCACTTT.

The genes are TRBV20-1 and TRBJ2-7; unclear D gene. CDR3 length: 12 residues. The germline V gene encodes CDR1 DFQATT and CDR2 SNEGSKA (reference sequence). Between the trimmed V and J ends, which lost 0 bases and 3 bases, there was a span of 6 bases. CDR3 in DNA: TGCAGTGCTAGAGATCGGAGCTACGAGCAGTACTTC. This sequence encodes CSARDRSYEQYF.

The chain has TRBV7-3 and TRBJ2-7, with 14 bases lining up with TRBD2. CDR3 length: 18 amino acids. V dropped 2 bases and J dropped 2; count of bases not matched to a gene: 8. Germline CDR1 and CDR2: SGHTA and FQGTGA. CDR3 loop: CASSLGPGLAGATYEQYF. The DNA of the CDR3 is TGTGCCAGCAGCTTAGGTCCGGGACTAGCGGGGGCCACCTACGAGCAGTACTTC.

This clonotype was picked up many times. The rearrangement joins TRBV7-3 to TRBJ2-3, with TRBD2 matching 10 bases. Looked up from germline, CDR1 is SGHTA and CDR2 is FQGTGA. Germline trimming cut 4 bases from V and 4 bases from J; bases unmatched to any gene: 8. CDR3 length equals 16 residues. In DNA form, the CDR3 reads TGTGCCAGCAGCTCTGATAGCGGGAGGATGGCAGATACGCAGTATTTT. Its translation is CASSSDSGRMADTQYF.

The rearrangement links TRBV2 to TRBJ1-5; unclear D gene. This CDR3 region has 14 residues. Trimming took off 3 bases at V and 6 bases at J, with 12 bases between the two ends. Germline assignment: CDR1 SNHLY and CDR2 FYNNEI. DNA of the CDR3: TGTGCCAGCAGTGAGGTTGAGGGATCTCAGCCCCAGCATTTT. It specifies CASSEVEGSQPQHF.

CDR3 nucleotides: TGTGCCACCAGCTCGGGACAGGGGGCTTACTATGGCTACACCTTC. It yields the protein CATSSGQGAYYGYTF. The rearrangement uses TRBV15 and TRBJ1-2, with 12 bases lining up with TRBD1. Trimming cost V 5 bases and J 3 bases; bases outside gene matches: 4. Per the germline V gene, CDR1 is LNHNV and CDR2 is YYDKDF (reference sequence). The CDR3 covers 15 residues.

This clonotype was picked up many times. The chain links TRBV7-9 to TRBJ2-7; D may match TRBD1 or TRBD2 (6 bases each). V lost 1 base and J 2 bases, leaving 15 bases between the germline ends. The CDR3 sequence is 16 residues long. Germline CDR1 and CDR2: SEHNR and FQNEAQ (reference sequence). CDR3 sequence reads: CASSLVGGDNTYEQYF. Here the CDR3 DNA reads TGTGCCAGCAGCTTAGTTGGCGGGGACAATACCTACGAGCAGTACTTC. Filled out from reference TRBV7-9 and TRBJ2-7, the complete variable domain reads DTGVSQNPRHKITKRGQNVTFRCDPISEHNRLYWYRQTLGQGPEFLTYFQNEAQLEKSRLLSDRFSAERPKGSFSTLEIQRTEQGDSAMYLCASSLVGGDNTYEQYFGPGTRLTVT.

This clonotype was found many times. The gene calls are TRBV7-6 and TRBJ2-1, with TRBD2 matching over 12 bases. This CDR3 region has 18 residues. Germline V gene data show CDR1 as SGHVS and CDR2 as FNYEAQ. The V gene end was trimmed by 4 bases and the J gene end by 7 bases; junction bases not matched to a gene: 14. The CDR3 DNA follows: TGTGCCAGCAGCTACCCGCTAGCGGGGGGGCCGGAGGGGAATGAGCAGTTCTTC. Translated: CASSYPLAGGPEGNEQFF.

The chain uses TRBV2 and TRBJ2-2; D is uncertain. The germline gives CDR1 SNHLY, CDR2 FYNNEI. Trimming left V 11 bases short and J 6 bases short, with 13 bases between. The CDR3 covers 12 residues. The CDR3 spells CAQAESPGELFF. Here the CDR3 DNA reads TGTGCCCAAGCAGAATCCCCCGGGGAGCTGTTTTTT. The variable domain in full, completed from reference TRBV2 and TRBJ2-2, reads EPEVTQTPSHQVTQMGQEVILRCVPISNHLYFYWYRQILGQKVEFLVSFYNNEISEKSEIFDDQFSVERPDGSNFTLKIRSTKLEDSAMYFCAQAESPGELFFGEGSRLTVL.

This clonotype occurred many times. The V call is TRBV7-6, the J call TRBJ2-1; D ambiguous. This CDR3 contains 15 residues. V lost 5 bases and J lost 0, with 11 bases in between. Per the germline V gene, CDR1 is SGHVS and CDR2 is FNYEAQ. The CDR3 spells CASSVEAVSYNEQFF. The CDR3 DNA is TGTGCCAGCAGCGTGGAAGCAGTCTCCTACAATGAGCAGTTCTTC.

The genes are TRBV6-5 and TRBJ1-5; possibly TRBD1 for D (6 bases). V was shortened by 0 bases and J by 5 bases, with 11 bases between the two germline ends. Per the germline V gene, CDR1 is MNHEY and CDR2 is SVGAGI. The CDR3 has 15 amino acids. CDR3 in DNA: TGTGCCAGCAGTTACTCTCCTCACAGGGATCAGCCCCAGCATTTT. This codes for CASSYSPHRDQPQHF.

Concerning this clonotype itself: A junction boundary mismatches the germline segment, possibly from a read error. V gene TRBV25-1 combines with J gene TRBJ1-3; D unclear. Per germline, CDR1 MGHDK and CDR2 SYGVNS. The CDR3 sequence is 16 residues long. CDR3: CASSQVAASSGNTIYF. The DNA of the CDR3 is TGCGCCAGCAGCCAAGTGGCAGCGAGCTCTGGAAACACCATATATTTT.

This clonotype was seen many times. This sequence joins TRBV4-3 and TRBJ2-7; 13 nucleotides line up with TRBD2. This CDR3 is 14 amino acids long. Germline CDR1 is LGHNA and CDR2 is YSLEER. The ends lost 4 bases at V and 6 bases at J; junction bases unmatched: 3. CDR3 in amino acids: CASSRGTSGVEQYF. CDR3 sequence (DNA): TGCGCCAGCAGCCGAGGGACTAGCGGGGTCGAGCAGTACTTC.

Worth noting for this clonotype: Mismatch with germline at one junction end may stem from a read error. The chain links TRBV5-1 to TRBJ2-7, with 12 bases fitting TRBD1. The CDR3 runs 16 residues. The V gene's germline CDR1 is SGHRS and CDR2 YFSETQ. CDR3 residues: CARSRSGTGGAGEQYF. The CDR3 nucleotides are TGCGCCCGCAGCCGATCCGGGACAGGGGGCGCGGGCGAGCAGTACTTC.